This TCR beta chain derives from a study of cytomegalovirus exposure and HLA in healthy donors. Findings and caveats of the study: When a later analysis compared HLA-associated TCR beta chains with equally common others, the HLA-associated chains turned out to be more clonally expanded and to have lower generation probabilities.

In the case of this clone: Its specificity is unknown.

The PCR used 60 Vbeta and 13 Jbeta primers. Produced via immunoSEQ multiplex PCR; TCRdb's table is partial and in-frame only. The sample consists of 65,000 to 75,000 clones, roughly two thirds of them appearing once. Between the trimmed V and J ends, which lost 7 bases and 5 bases, there was a span of 14 bases. The CDR3 runs 12 residues. Germline assignment: CDR1 GTSNPN and CDR2 SVGIG (reference sequence). This chain connects TRBV30 to TRBJ2-5, with D hard to call. The receptor was derived from a man aged 35 to 55 in good health and CMV-seropositive. Sequenced material: PBMCs. The CDR3 here is CAFRPEWETQYF. In DNA, the CDR3 is TGTGCCTTCCGGCCGGAGTGGGAGACCCAGTACTTC.